This TCR beta chain originates from a study of cytomegalovirus exposure and HLA in healthy donors. Concerning this clone: Its cognate antigen is unknown.

The trim removed 3 bases at V and 2 bases at J, leaving 8 bases unmatched. Germline CDR1 and CDR2: SQVTM and ANQGSEA. The CDR3 has 17 amino acids. The PCR ran on 60 Vbeta and 13 Jbeta primers. Method: immunoSEQ multiplex PCR; TCRdb's copy keeps in-frame clones and lacks some. The table records 120,000 or so clones, more than 75% of them present only once. General study points: Excluded: some indistinguishable V segments such as TRBV6-2 and TRBV6-3.

The source of this sequence is a man aged 30 to 45 in good health and CMV-seropositive. The source material was PBMCs. The chain couples TRBV29-1 to TRBJ2-3; TRBD2 aligns across 13 bases. The CDR3 DNA sequence: TGCAGCGTTGATTTACTAGCGGGAGGGCCTAACACAGATACGCAGTATTTT. Translation: CSVDLLAGGPNTDTQYF.